This T cell receptor beta chain was captured in a study of radiotherapy plus CTLA-4 blockade in lung cancer. Overall study context: Across the patients, objective responses occurred in 18%, and disease control in approximately 30%.

Study findings and constraints: After radiotherapy and ipilimumab, tumor-derived clones expanded in peripheral blood.

As concerns this clone: The antigen is unknown.

Clones were read by immunoSEQ multiplex PCR, and TCRdb kept only the in-frame ones, dropping some. Of approximately 67,000 clones listed, roughly four fifths are singletons. Sequencing used peripheral blood, obtained from a patient treated with radiotherapy plus ipilimumab. This receptor was taken from a human donor with non-small cell lung cancer who had a partial response to radiotherapy plus ipilimumab.

CDR3 residues: CASSQGTGGNNEQFF. The CDR3 DNA sequence: TGCGCCAGCAGCCAAGGGACAGGGGGCAACAATGAGCAGTTCTTC. The chain combines TRBV5-1 with TRBJ2-1; 12 positions agree with TRBD1. The CDR3 loop spans 15 amino acids. Germline V gene data show CDR1 as SGHRS and CDR2 as YFSETQ. V was clipped by 4 bases and J by 5 bases; unmatched bases: 4. Looking up the rest from reference TRBV5-1 and TRBJ2-1 gives the full variable domain: KAGVTQTPRYLIKTRGQQVTLSCSPISGHRSVSWYQQTPGQGLQFLFEYFSETQRNKGNFPGRFSGRQFSNSRSEMNVSTLELGDSALYLCASSQGTGGNNEQFFGPGTRLTVL.